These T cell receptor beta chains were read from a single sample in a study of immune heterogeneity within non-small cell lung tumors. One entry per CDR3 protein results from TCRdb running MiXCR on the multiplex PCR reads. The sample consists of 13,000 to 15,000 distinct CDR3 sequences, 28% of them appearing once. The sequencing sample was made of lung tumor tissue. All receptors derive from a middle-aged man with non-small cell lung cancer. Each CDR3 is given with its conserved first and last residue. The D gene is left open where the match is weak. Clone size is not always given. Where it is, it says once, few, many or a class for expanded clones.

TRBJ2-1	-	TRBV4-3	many	TGCGCCAGCAGCCAGGAGGGCCAGAATGAGCAGTTCTTC	CASSQEGQNEQFF
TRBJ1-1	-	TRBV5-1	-	TGCGCCAGCAGCCCCCTTACAGGGATTGGTACTGAAGCTTTCTTT	CASSPLTGIGTEAFF
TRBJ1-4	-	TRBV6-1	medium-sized	TGTGCCAGCAGGTTAATGTTCGGGGGGCGCATGGCTAATGAAAAACTGTTTTTT	CASRLMFGGRMANEKLFF
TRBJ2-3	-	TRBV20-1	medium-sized	TGCAGTGCTAGAGATCAGGGTACAGATACGCAGTATTTT	CSARDQGTDTQYF
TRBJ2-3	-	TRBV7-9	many	TGTGCCAGCAGCTTAGCGCCTAGCGTGGGCACAGATACGCAGTATTTT	CASSLAPSVGTDTQYF
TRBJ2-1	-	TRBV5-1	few	TGCGCCAGCAGCCCCCGAGACGGATACAATGAGCAGTTCTTC	CASSPRDGYNEQFF
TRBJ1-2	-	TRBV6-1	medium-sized	TGTGCCAGCAGCCTTAACTATGGCTACACCTTC	CASSLNYGYTF
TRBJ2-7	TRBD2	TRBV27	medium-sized	TGTGCCAGCAGTCCCGGACTAGCGGGATCCGAGCAGTACTTC	CASSPGLAGSEQYF
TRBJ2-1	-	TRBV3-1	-	TGTGCCAGCAGCCAAGACACCGGGGCTAGACCCTACAATGAGCAGTTCTTC	CASSQDTGARPYNEQFF
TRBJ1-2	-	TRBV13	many	TGTGCCAGCAGCTTGAAGACCCGACAGGATAACTATGGCTACACCTTC	CASSLKTRQDNYGYTF
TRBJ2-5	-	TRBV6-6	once	TGTTCCAGCAGTTACTCTGTGCTTGAGACCCAGTACTTC	CSSSYSVLETQYF
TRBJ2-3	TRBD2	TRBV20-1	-	TGCAGTGCTAGAAACGTGGGCGGGAGGGAACCAGATACGCAGTATTTT	CSARNVGGREPDTQYF
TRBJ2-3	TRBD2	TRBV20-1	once	TGCAGTGCTAGCAGAGCGACTAGCGGGAACACAGATACGCAGTATTTT	CSASRATSGNTDTQYF
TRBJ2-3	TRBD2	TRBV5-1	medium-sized	TGCGCCAGCAGGGGCTCCGGGACTAGAACAGATACGCAGTATTTT	CASRGSGTRTDTQYF
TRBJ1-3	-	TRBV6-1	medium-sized	TGTGCCAGCAGTGAAGCGATGGGCAGGGGAGGAAACACCATATATTTT	CASSEAMGRGGNTIYF
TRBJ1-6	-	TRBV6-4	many	TGTGCCAGCAGCCAGACAGATAAGAATTCACCCCTCCACTTT	CASSQTDKNSPLHF
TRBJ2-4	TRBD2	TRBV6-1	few	TGTGCCAGCAGTTTAAATAGCGGGAGGGCCGAAAACATTCAGTACTTC	CASSLNSGRAENIQYF
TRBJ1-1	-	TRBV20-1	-	TGCAGTGCGTATGAGGGACATCGTATGAACACTGAAGCTTTCTTT	CSAYEGHRMNTEAFF
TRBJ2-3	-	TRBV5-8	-	TGTGCCAGCAGCTTGGGGAGGACAGATACGCAGTATTTT	CASSLGRTDTQYF
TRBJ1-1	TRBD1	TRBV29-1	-	TGCAGCGCCCAGGACAGGTCTTTGAACACTGAAGCTTTCTTT	CSAQDRSLNTEAFF
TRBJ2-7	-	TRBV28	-	TGTGCCAGCAGACCCACCCCGGGACGAACCTACGAGCAGTACTTC	CASRPTPGRTYEQYF
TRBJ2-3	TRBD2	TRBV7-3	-	TGTGCCAGCAGCTTTGGGACTAGCGGACATACGCACTATTTT	CASSFGTSGHTHYF
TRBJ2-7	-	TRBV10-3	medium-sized	TGTGCCATCAGTGGTGGAGCGGCCGCCCGGGAGCAGTACTTC	CAISGGAAAREQYF
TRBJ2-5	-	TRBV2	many	TGTGCCAGCAAGGTCGTAGCGCGGGAGACCCAGTACTTC	CASKVVARETQYF
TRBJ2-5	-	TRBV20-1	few	TGCAGTGCTAGACCTTATGGGGGGACACGGGAGACCCAGTACTTC	CSARPYGGTRETQYF
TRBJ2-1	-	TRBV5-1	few	TGCGCCAGCAGCTTGGTCCTTGACGGTGAGCAGTTCTTC	CASSLVLDGEQFF
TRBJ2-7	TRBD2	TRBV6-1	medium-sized	TGTGCCAGCAGTTATTTTCGGGGGGGCGAGCAGTACTTC	CASSYFRGGEQYF
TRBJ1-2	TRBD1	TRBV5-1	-	TGCGCCAGCAGCCAAGGGGACAGCAGATATGGCTACACCTTC	CASSQGDSRYGYTF
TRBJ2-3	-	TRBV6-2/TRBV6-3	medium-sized	TGTGCCAGCAGTTTGGGAGACACAGATACGCAGTATTTT	CASSLGDTDTQYF
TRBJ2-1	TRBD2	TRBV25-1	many	TGTGCCAGCAGTTTAAATAAGGTCGGACTAGCGGGAGGGGTATACAATGAGCAGTTCTTC	CASSLNKVGLAGGVYNEQFF
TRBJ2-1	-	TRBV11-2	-	TGTGCCAGCAGCTTAGAAGGGCGCCACAATGAGAAGTTCTTC	CASSLEGRHNEKFF
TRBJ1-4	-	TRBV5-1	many	TGCGCCAGCAGCCGCACAGGGAGTGATTATGAAAAACTGTTTTTT	CASSRTGSDYEKLFF
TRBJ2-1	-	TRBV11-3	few	TGTGCCAGCATTAGGGGGGGCGTCGGCAATGAGCAGTTGTTC	CASIRGGVGNEQLF
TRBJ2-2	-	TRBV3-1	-	TGTGCCAGCAGCCAGGGTGGGCAGGACACCGGGGAGCTGTTTTTT	CASSQGGQDTGELFF
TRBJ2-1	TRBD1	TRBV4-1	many	TGCGCCAGCAGCCAAACACAGGGGGTCAACAATGAGCAGTTCTTC	CASSQTQGVNNEQFF
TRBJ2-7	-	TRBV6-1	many	TGTGCCAGCAGTGAATTGACAGGACACGAGCAGTACTTC	CASSELTGHEQYF
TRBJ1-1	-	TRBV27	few	TGTGCCAGCAGTTTATCGGTTTGGACTGAAGCTTTCTTT	CASSLSVWTEAFF
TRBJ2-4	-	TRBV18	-	TGTGCCAGCTCACCTTCTTATGCGGGAGCCAAAAACATTCAGTACTTC	CASSPSYAGAKNIQYF
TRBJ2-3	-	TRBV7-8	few	TGTTCCAGCAGCTTAGGGTCCGGGACAATTAGCACAGATACGCAGTATTTT	CSSSLGSGTISTDTQYF
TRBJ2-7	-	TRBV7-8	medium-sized	TGTGCCAGCAGCTTAGAGATATGGGCAGGGGACTACGAGCAGTACTTC	CASSLEIWAGDYEQYF
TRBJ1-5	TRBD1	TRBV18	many	TGTGCCAGCTCTGCCCCCGACAGGGGGTTTAGCAATCAGCCCCAGCATTTT	CASSAPDRGFSNQPQHF
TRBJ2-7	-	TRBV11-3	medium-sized	TGTGCCAGCAGCATAGTTACGGGATGGGGCGAGCAGTACTTC	CASSIVTGWGEQYF